The rows below give T cell receptor beta chains drawn from one sample of a study of preoperative IRX-2 immunotherapy in early breast cancer. Using immunoSEQ multiplex PCR, the repertoire was profiled, and TCRdb retains in-frame clones only, with some absent. The sample includes a few thousand clones, around 79% of them seen just once. This specimen was tumor tissue, taken after IRX-2 immunotherapy. These receptors all come from a human donor with breast cancer. Each CDR3 is given with its conserved first and last residue. The D gene is left open where the match is weak. Clone size is stated in some rows and not others, as once, few, many or a class when expanded.

CDR3	DNA	V	D	length	size	J
CASRNGGLVAEQYF	TGTGCCAGCAGAAATGGAGGACTAGTCGCCGAGCAGTACTTC	TRBV6-8	TRBD2	14	NA	TRBJ2-7
CASSEAHREHYEQYF	TGTGCCAGCAGTGAAGCGCACAGGGAACACTACGAGCAGTACTTC	TRBV6-1	NA	15	few	TRBJ2-7
CASSTQGAGDEKLFF	TGTGCCAGTAGTACCCAGGGGGCCGGGGATGAAAAACTGTTTTTT	TRBV19	TRBD1	15	NA	TRBJ1-4
CAISGDSGANVLTF	TGTGCCATCAGTGGAGACTCTGGGGCCAACGTCCTGACTTTC	TRBV6-8	NA	14	NA	TRBJ2-6
CASSSTPLLAGVPDTQYF	TGTGCCAGCAGTTCAACCCCACTACTAGCGGGAGTCCCAGATACGCAGTATTTT	TRBV6-8	TRBD2	18	few	TRBJ2-3
CASRGDRPVEAFF	TGTGCCAGCCGTGGGGACAGGCCGGTTGAAGCTTTCTTT	TRBV19	TRBD1	13	NA	TRBJ1-1
CASSQLPVDGTQYF	TGTGCCAGCAGCCAATTGCCCGTAGATGGGACCCAGTACTTC	TRBV16	NA	14	NA	TRBJ2-5
CASSQDWGTHYEQYF	TGCGCCAGCAGCCAAGATTGGGGCACCCATTACGAGCAGTACTTC	TRBV4-1	NA	15	NA	TRBJ2-7
CASSPYWGGGGGSKNIQYF	TGTGCCAGCAGCCCCTACTGGGGCGGGGGAGGTGGATCCAAAAACATTCAGTACTTC	TRBV11-3	TRBD2	19	NA	TRBJ2-4
CAISVEHMGEQFF	TGTGCCATCAGTGTAGAGCATATGGGTGAGCAGTTCTTC	TRBV6-8	NA	13	NA	TRBJ2-1
CASPLEALWISNQPQHF	TGCGCCAGTCCACTTGAGGCCCTTTGGATTAGCAATCAGCCCCAGCATTTT	TRBV23-1	NA	17	large	TRBJ1-5
CASSPGQNTGELFF	TGTGCCAGCTCACCGGGACAGAACACCGGGGAGCTGTTTTTT	TRBV18	NA	14	once	TRBJ2-2
CASGWDPLAGGPNNEQFF	TGTGCTAGTGGTTGGGATCCACTAGCGGGAGGGCCAAACAATGAGCAGTTCTTC	TRBV12-5	TRBD2	18	NA	TRBJ2-1
CASSLIRGRGEKLFF	TGTGCCAGCAGCTTAATCAGGGGAAGAGGGGAAAAACTGTTTTTT	TRBV11-3	NA	15	NA	TRBJ1-4
CASIQDRDGYGYTF	TGTGCCAGCATCCAGGACAGGGATGGGTATGGCTACACCTTC	TRBV12-5	TRBD1	14	NA	TRBJ1-2
CASSPPVAQPQHF	TGTGCCAGCTCACCACCGGTGGCGCAGCCCCAGCATTTT	TRBV18	NA	13	few	TRBJ1-5
CASSIRGGHEQYF	TGTGCCAGCAGTATTAGGGGGGGCCACGAGCAGTACTTC	TRBV6-8	NA	13	NA	TRBJ2-7
CASSLSRGRRREQYF	TGTGCCAGCAGTTTGAGCAGGGGGCGTAGGAGGGAGCAGTACTTC	TRBV28	TRBD1	15	once	TRBJ2-7
CAISGDRGNQPQHF	TGTGCCATCAGTGGGGACAGGGGCAATCAGCCCCAGCATTTT	TRBV6-8	TRBD1	14	NA	TRBJ1-5
CASASSGNTIYF	TGTGCCAGCGCCTCTTCTGGAAACACCATATATTTT	TRBV6-8	NA	12	NA	TRBJ1-3
CASSIGTGLDEQYF	TGTGCCAGTAGTATTGGGACAGGGTTGGACGAGCAGTACTTC	TRBV19	TRBD1	14	NA	TRBJ2-7
CARKTGYSGNTIYF	TGTGCCAGGAAGACAGGGTACTCTGGAAATACCATATATTTT	TRBV28	TRBD1	14	NA	TRBJ1-3
CASSLVDFYEQYF	TGTGCCAGCAGCTTAGTAGACTTCTACGAGCAGTACTTC	TRBV7-1	NA	13	NA	TRBJ2-7
CASSIRGLGTEAFF	TGTGCCAGTAGTATAAGGGGCCTTGGCACTGAAGCTTTCTTT	TRBV19	NA	14	once	TRBJ1-1
CASSGPGPTNYGYTF	TGTGCCAGCTCAGGCCCGGGACCGACTAACTATGGCTACACCTTC	TRBV18	NA	15	NA	TRBJ1-2
CASSLVYRYTDTQYF	TGCGCCAGCAGCTTGGTTTACAGATATACAGATACGCAGTATTTT	TRBV5-1	NA	15	NA	TRBJ2-3
CASGLERGVNTDTQYF	TGTGCTAGTGGTTTAGAGAGGGGCGTGAACACAGATACGCAGTATTTT	TRBV12-5	NA	16	NA	TRBJ2-3
CASRNGTSGKNIQYF	TGTGCCAGCAGGAACGGGACTAGCGGGAAGAACATTCAGTACTTC	TRBV7-7	TRBD2	15	NA	TRBJ2-4
CASSRAGTATNEKLFF	TGTGCCAGCAGTCGAGCCGGGACAGCAACTAATGAAAAACTGTTTTTT	TRBV6-8	TRBD1	16	NA	TRBJ1-4
CASSTTGSGANVLTF	TGTGCCAGCAGCACAACAGGTTCTGGGGCCAACGTCCTGACTTTC	TRBV6-8	NA	15	NA	TRBJ2-6
CAWSVLASTDTQYF	TGTGCCTGGAGTGTTTTGGCATCTACAGATACGCAGTATTTT	TRBV30	NA	14	once	TRBJ2-3
CASSLVTGSYNEQFF	TGTGCCAGCAGCTTAGTCACTGGCAGCTACAATGAGCAGTTCTTC	TRBV7-1	NA	15	NA	TRBJ2-1
CASSPGPLDTEAFF	TGCGCCAGCAGCCCGGGACCTCTGGATACTGAAGCTTTCTTT	TRBV5-1	NA	14	few	TRBJ1-1
CASNSGGTEAFF	TGCGCCAGCAATTCAGGTGGGACTGAAGCTTTCTTT	TRBV10-1	NA	12	NA	TRBJ1-1
CASSPRGQQLATNEKLFF	TGTGCCAGCTCACCACGGGGACAACAACTTGCAACTAATGAAAAACTGTTTTTT	TRBV18	NA	18	NA	TRBJ1-4
CSAAQGGNQPQHF	TGCAGCGCGGCACAGGGGGGCAATCAGCCCCAGCATTTT	TRBV29-1	TRBD1	13	few	TRBJ1-5
CASSQTSGMLDTQYF	TGTGCCAGCAGCCAGACTAGCGGGATGCTAGATACGCAGTATTTT	TRBV11-3	TRBD2	15	few	TRBJ2-3
CASSTGTSGRDLYNEQFF	TGTGCCAGTAGTACCGGGACTAGCGGGAGAGATCTATACAATGAGCAGTTCTTC	TRBV19	TRBD2	18	NA	TRBJ2-1
CASSQTRYNEQFF	TGCGCCAGCAGCCAGACCAGATACAATGAGCAGTTCTTC	TRBV10-2	NA	13	NA	TRBJ2-1
CASSDELGGANVLTF	TGTGCCAGCAGTGATGAACTTGGTGGGGCCAACGTCCTGACTTTC	TRBV25-1	NA	15	NA	TRBJ2-6
CASSSTGDFNEKLFF	TGTGCCAGCAGCTCAACAGGGGATTTTAATGAAAAACTGTTTTTT	TRBV11-3	TRBD1	15	few	TRBJ1-4
CASSPTGLVGETQYF	TGCGCCAGCAGCCCTACCGGACTAGTTGGGGAGACCCAGTACTTC	TRBV5-1	TRBD2	15	NA	TRBJ2-5
CASSSILSGTEAFF	TGTGCCAGCAGCTCTATCCTATCGGGTACTGAAGCTTTCTTT	TRBV11-3	NA	14	NA	TRBJ1-1
CASSIFGRGTHSPLHF	TGTGCCAGTAGTATTTTCGGCAGGGGGACCCATTCACCCCTCCACTTT	TRBV19	TRBD1	16	NA	TRBJ1-6
CASSPLDGRTDTQYF	TGTGCCAGCAGCCCGCTCGACGGGAGAACAGATACGCAGTATTTT	TRBV11-3	NA	15	NA	TRBJ2-3
CASSELADTGELFF	TGTGCCAGCAGTGAACTAGCGGACACCGGGGAGCTGTTTTTT	TRBV9	TRBD2	14	NA	TRBJ2-2
CAISESIASGGVGEQFF	TGTGCCATCAGTGAGTCGATTGCTAGCGGGGGCGTTGGTGAGCAGTTCTTC	TRBV10-3	TRBD2	17	NA	TRBJ2-1
CATGGGANEKLFF	TGTGCCACCGGAGGGGGTGCTAATGAAAAACTGTTTTTT	TRBV19	NA	13	NA	TRBJ1-4
CASSLGPGGNEQFF	TGTGCCAGCAGCTTAGGCCCGGGCGGCAATGAGCAGTTCTTC	TRBV11-3	NA	14	large	TRBJ2-1